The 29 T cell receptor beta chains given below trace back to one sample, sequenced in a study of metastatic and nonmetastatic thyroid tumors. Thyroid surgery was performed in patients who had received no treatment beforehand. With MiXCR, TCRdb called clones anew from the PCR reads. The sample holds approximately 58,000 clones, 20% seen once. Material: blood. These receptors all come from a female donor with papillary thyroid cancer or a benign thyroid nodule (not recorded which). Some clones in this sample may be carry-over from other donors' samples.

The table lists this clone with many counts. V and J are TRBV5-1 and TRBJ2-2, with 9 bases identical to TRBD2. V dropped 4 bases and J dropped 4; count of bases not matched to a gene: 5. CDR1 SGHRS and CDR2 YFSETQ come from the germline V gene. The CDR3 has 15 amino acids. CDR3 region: CASSRGGAITGELFF. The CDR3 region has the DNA TGCGCCAGCAGCCGCGGGGGGGCTATCACCGGGGAGCTGTTTTTT.

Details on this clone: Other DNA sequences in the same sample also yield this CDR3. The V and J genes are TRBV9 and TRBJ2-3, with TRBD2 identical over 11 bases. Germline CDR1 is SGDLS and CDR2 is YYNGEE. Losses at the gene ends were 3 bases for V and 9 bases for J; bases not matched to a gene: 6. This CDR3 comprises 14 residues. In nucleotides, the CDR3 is TGTGCCAGCAGCGGGGGGACTAGCGGTGGGACGCAGTATTTT. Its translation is CASSGGTSGGTQYF.

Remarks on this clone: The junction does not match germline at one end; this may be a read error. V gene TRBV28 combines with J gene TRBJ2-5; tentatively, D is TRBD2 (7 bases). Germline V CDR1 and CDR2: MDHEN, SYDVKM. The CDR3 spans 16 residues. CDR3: CASSLGARGGRETQYF. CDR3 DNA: TGTGCCAGCAGTTTGGGCGCGAGAGGGGGGAGGGAGACACAGTACTTC.

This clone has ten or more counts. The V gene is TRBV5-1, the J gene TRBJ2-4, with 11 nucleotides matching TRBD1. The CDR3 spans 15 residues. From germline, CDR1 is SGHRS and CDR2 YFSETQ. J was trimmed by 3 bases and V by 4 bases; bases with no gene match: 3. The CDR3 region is CASSPGQGDKNIQYF. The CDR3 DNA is TGCGCCAGCAGCCCGGGACAGGGGGACAAAAACATTCAGTACTTC.

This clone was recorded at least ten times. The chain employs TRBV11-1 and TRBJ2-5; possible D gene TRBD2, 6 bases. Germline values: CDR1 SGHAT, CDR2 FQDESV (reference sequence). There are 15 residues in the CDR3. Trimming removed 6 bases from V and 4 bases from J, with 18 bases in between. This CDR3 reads CASRSWNGGTETQYF. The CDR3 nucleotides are TGTGCCAGCAGGTCTTGGAATGGGGGGACAGAGACCCAGTACTTC.

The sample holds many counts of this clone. The CDR3 protein is CASSKGLAASYEQYF. The CDR3 bases are TGTGCCAGCAGCAAAGGACTAGCGGCTTCCTACGAGCAGTACTTC. The genes are TRBV5-8 and TRBJ2-7; 10 nucleotides match TRBD2. The CDR3 is made up of 15 amino acids. After removal of 4 bases from V and 1 base from J, the junction contained 5 bases not matched to a gene. The germline CDR1 and CDR2 sequences are SGHTS and YDEGEE.

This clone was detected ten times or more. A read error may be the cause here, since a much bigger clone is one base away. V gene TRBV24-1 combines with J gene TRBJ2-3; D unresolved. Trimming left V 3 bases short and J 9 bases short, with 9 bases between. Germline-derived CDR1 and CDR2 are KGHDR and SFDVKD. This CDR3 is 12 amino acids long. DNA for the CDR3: TGTGCCACCAGTGATCCCTCGAAAACGCAGTATTTT. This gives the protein CATSDPSKTQYF.

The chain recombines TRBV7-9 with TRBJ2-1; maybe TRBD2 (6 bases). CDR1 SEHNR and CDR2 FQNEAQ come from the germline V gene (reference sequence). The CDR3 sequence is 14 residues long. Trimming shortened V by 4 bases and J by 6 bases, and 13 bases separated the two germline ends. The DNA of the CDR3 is TGTGCCAGCAGCTCGCCCCGGGGAGGCAATGAGCAGTTCTTC. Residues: CASSSPRGGNEQFF.

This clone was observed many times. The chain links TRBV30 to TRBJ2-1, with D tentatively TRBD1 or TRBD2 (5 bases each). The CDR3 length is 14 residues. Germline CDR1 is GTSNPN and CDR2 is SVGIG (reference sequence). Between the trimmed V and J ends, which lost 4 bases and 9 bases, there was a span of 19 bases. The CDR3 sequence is CAWTPPEGPPEQFF. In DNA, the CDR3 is TGTGCCTGGACCCCACCCGAGGGGCCACCTGAGCAGTTCTTC.

The DNA of the CDR3 is TGCGCCAGCAGCTTCACAGGGAATCAATACAATGATCGGTTCTTC. This translates into CASSFTGNQYNDRFF. The chain carries TRBV5-1 and TRBJ2-1, with a weak D call TRBD1 (6 bases). Between the trimmed V and J ends, which lost 2 bases and 15 bases, there was a span of 24 bases. CDR3 length equals 15 residues. Germline V CDR1 and CDR2: SGHRS, YFSETQ.

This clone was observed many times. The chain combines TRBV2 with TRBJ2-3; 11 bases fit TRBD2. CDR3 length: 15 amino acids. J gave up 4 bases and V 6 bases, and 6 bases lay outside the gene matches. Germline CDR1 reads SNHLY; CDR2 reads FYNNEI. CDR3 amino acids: CASRVLAGVADTQYF. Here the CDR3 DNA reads TGTGCCAGCAGGGTACTAGCGGGAGTGGCAGATACGCAGTATTTT.

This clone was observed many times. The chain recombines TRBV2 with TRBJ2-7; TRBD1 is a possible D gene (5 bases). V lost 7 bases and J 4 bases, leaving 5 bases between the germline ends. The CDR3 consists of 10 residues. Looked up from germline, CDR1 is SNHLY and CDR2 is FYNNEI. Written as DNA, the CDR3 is TGTGCCAGCAAGGGGTACGAGCAGTACTTC. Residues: CASKGYEQYF. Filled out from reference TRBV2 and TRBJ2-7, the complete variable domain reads EPEVTQTPSHQVTQMGQEVILRCVPISNHLYFYWYRQILGQKVEFLVSFYNNEISEKSEIFDDQFSVERPDGSNFTLKIRSTKLEDSAMYFCASKGYEQYFGPGTRLTVT.

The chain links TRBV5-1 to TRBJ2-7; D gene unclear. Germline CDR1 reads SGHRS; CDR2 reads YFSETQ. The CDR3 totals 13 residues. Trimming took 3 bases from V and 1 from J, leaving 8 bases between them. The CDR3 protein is CASSSYVSYEQYF. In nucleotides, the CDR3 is TGCGCCAGCAGCTCCTATGTGTCCTACGAGCAGTACTTC.

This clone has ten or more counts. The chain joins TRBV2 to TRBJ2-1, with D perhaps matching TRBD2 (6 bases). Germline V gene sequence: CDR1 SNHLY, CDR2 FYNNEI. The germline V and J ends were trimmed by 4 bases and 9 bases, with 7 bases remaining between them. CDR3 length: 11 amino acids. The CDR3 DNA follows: TGTGCCAGCAGTGGGGAGGTTGAGCAGTTCTTC. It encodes CASSGEVEQFF.

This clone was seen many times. The CDR3 coding sequence is TGTGCCAGCAGACCTAGCGGGCCCCACAATGAGCAGTTCTTC. Protein product: CASRPSGPHNEQFF. The chain combines TRBV6-4 with TRBJ2-1, with 8 bases lining up with TRBD2. Germline values: CDR1 MRHNA, CDR2 SNTAGT. The junction had 6 bases not matched to a gene; V was cut back by 6 bases and J by 5 bases. The CDR3 length is 14 residues.

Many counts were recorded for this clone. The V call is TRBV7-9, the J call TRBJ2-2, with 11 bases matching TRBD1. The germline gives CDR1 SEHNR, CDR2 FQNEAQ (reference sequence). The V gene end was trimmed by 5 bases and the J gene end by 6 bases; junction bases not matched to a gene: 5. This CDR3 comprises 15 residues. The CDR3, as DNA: TGTGCCAGCAGCAACCGGGACAGGGGGTCCGGGGAGCTGTTTTTT. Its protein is CASSNRDRGSGELFF.

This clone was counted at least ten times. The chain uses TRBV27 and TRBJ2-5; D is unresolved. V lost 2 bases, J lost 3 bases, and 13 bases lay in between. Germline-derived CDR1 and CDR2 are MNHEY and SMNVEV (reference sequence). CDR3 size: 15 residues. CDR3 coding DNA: TGTGCCAGCAGTTTAACCGGACCCCAAAAAGAGACCCAGTACTTC. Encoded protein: CASSLTGPQKETQYF.

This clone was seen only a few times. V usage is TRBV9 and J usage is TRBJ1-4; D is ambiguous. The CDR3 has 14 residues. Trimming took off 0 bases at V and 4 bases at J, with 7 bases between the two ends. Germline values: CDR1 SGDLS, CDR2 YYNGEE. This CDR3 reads CASSVDPFNEKLFF. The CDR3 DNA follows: TGTGCCAGCAGCGTAGATCCTTTTAATGAAAAACTGTTTTTT.

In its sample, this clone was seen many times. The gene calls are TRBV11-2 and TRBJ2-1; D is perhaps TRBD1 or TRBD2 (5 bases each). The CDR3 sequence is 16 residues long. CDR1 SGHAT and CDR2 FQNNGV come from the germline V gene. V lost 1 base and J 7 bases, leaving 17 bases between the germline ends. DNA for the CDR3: TGTGCCAGCAGCTTAGTAACCGGGGCCTCGGGAAATGAGCAGTTCTTC. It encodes CASSLVTGASGNEQFF.

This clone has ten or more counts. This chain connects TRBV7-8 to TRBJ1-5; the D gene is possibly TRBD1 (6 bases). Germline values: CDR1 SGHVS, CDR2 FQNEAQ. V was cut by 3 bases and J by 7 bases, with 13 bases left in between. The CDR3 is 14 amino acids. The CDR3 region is CASSFIERGQPQHF. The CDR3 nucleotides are TGTGCCAGCAGCTTTATAGAGAGGGGGCAGCCCCAGCATTTT.

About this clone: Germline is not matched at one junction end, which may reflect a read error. This CDR3 is CASSPTWDREISFEQYF. CDR3 bases: TGTGCCAGCAGCCCGACCTGGGACAGGGAAATTTCCTTCGAGCAGTACTTC. The rearrangement joins TRBV11-1 to TRBJ2-7, with 9 bases aligning to TRBD1. The germline V gene encodes CDR1 SGHAT and CDR2 FQDESV (reference sequence). The CDR3 loop spans 17 amino acids.

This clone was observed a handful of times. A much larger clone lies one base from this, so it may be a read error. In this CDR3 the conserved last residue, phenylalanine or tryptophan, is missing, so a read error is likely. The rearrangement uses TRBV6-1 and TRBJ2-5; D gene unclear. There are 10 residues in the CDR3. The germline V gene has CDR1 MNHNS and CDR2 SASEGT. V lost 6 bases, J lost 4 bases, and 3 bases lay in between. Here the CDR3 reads CASRLETQYL. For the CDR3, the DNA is TGTGCCAGCAGGCTAGAGACCCAGTACCTC.

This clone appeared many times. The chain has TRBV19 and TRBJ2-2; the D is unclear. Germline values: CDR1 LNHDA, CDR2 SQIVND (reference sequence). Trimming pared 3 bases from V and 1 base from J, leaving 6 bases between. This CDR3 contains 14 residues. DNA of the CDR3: TGTGCCAGTAGTATTAACAGGAACACCGGGGAGCTGTTTTTT. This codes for CASSINRNTGELFF.

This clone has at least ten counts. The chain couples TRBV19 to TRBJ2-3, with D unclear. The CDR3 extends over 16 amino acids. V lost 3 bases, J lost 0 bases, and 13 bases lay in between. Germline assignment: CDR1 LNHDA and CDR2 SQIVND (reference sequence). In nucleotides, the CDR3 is TGTGCCAGTAGTATGTTCACACAGTCTAGCACAGATACGCAGTATTTT. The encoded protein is CASSMFTQSSTDTQYF.

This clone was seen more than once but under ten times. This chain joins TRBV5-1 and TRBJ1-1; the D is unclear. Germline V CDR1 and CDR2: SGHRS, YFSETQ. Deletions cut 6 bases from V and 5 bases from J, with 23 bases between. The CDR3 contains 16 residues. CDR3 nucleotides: TGCGCCAGCATCTCGACCACAGTGGGCGGATGGACTGAAGCTTTCTTT. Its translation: CASISTTVGGWTEAFF.

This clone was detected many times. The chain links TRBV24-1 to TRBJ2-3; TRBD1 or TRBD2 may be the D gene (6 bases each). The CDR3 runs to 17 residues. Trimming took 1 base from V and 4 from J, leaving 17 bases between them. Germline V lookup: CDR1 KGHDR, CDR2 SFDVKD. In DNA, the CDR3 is TGTGCCACCAGTGATTTATCGGACAGAAGGGGGGCAGATACGCAGTATTTT. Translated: CATSDLSDRRGADTQYF.

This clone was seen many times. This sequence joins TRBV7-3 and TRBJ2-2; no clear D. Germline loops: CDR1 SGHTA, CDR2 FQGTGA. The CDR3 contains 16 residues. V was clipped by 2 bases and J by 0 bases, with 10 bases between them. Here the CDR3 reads CASSLVPGANTGELFF. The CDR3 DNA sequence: TGTGCCAGCAGCTTAGTTCCCGGAGCGAACACCGGGGAGCTGTTTTTT.

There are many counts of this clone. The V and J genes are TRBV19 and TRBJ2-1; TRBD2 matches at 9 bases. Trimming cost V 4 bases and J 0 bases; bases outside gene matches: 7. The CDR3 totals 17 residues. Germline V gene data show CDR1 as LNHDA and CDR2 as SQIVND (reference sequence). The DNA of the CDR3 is TGTGCCAGTAGTACCTCGACTAGCGGAAGCTCCTACAATGAGCAGTTCTTC. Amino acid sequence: CASSTSTSGSSYNEQFF.

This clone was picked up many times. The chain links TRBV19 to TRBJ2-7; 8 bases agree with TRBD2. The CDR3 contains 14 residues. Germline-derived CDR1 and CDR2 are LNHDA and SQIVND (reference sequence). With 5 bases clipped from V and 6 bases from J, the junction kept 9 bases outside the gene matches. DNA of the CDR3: TGTGCCAGTAGTGGAGACAGGAGCGGGAGCGAGCAGTACTTC. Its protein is CASSGDRSGSEQYF.